The rows below give T cell receptor beta chains drawn from one sample of a study of cytotoxic CD8 clonotypes in ibrutinib-treated CLL. The assay was immunoSEQ multiplex PCR, and TCRdb's table has in-frame clones only and misses some. Counted here are some 61,000 clones, about two thirds occurring once; the ten biggest clones make up roughly 5.7%. The material sequenced was PBMCs, taken after 12 months of ibrutinib treatment. Every receptor here comes from a human donor with chronic lymphocytic leukemia. Each CDR3 is given with its conserved first and last residue. The D gene is left open where the match is weak. Rows give clone size only sometimes, using once, few, many, or a class for an expanded clone.

clone size	J gene	V gene	D gene	CDR3 DNA	CDR3 protein
-	TRBJ2-5	TRBV5-1	-	TGCGCCAGCAGCTTGGTTCCGGGAAGGAGGCAAGAGACCCAGTACTTC	CASSLVPGRRQETQYF
once	TRBJ2-7	TRBV23-1	-	TGCGCCAGCAGTCCCTACCCCAGGGGCTCCTACGAGCAGTACTTC	CASSPYPRGSYEQYF
-	TRBJ2-7	TRBV5-4	-	TGTGCCAGCAGCTTGGGACAGTTCTACGAGCAGTACTTC	CASSLGQFYEQYF
-	TRBJ2-5	TRBV2	TRBD1	TGTGCCAGCAGAGGCCTGACGGGACAGGGGCAAGAGACCCAGTACTTC	CASRGLTGQGQETQYF
-	TRBJ1-2	TRBV11-2	-	TGTGCCAGCAGCTTACTTCGGGGCACCTATGGCTACACCTTC	CASSLLRGTYGYTF
-	TRBJ1-2	TRBV9	TRBD1	TGTGCCAGCAGCTTCTCCGGGACAGATGGCTACACCTTC	CASSFSGTDGYTF
once	TRBJ2-7	TRBV7-9	-	TGTGCCAGCGCCGGGGCTAACTCCTACGAGCAGTACTTC	CASAGANSYEQYF
once	TRBJ2-3	TRBV5-4	TRBD2	TGTGCCAGCAGCTTGGAGGTAGCAGCGGGGGGGACAGATACGCAGTATTTT	CASSLEVAAGGTDTQYF
few	TRBJ2-7	TRBV5-4	-	TGTGCCAGCAGTTTCGCGGGCTACGAGCAGTACTTC	CASSFAGYEQYF
-	TRBJ1-1	TRBV7-2	-	TGTGCCAGCAGTTTCGGACTGGTAGCTTTCTTT	CASSFGLVAFF
few	TRBJ2-2	TRBV19	-	TGTGCCAGTAGTCGGGACTTCAACACCGGGGAGCTGTTTTTT	CASSRDFNTGELFF
-	TRBJ2-5	TRBV5-6	-	TGTGCCAGCAGCCCCACGGTGGGCCGGGGCAAAGAGACCCAGTACTTC	CASSPTVGRGKETQYF
-	TRBJ2-3	TRBV30	-	TGTGCCTGGAATTCTATAGCGTTAGATACGCAGTATTTT	CAWNSIALDTQYF
-	TRBJ2-5	TRBV7-2	-	TGTGCCAGCAGCTTACCCGCCAACCAACTAGCTTTGGCGACCCAGTACTTC	CASSLPANQLALATQYF
few	TRBJ2-6	TRBV5-8	-	TGTGCCAGCGAAGGGTACCCGGGCACTGGGGCCAACGTCCTGACTTTC	CASEGYPGTGANVLTF
-	TRBJ2-5	TRBV6-1	-	TGTGCCAGCAGTGCAGCCCACAGTGGACAAGAGACCCAGTACTTC	CASSAAHSGQETQYF
-	TRBJ2-3	TRBV5-4	-	TGTGCCAGCAGCTCCCGGACAGTGGGGGCAGATACGCAGTATTTT	CASSSRTVGADTQYF
-	TRBJ1-6	TRBV4-2	TRBD1	TGTGCCAGCAGCCAACCGGAGACAGGGGGCGAGGTTTCACCCCTCCACTTT	CASSQPETGGEVSPLHF
-	TRBJ1-1	TRBV5-1	TRBD1	TGCGCCAGCAGCTCGAACGGACAGGGGCGGAATACTGAAGCTTTCTTT	CASSSNGQGRNTEAFF
-	TRBJ1-4	TRBV15	TRBD1	TGTGCCACCAGCAGGACGACAGGGGGCACTAATGAAAAACTGTTTTTT	CATSRTTGGTNEKLFF
few	TRBJ1-2	TRBV2	TRBD1	TGTGCCAGCTCGGACAGGGGCTATGGCTACACCTTC	CASSDRGYGYTF
-	TRBJ1-4	TRBV11-2	-	TGTGCCAGCAGCTCCTCCGGGACAACAACTAATGAAAAACTGTTTTTT	CASSSSGTTTNEKLFF
-	TRBJ2-3	TRBV27	-	TGTGCCAGCAGTTTTACAGGCAGCACAGATACGCAGTATTTT	CASSFTGSTDTQYF
few	TRBJ1-1	TRBV9	-	TGTGCCAGCAGCGACAGGGAATACAACACTGAAGCTTTCTTT	CASSDREYNTEAFF
-	TRBJ1-1	TRBV5-5	TRBD1	TGTGCCAGCAGCGTCGAGTACAGGGGCACTGAAGCTTTCTTT	CASSVEYRGTEAFF
few	TRBJ2-5	TRBV9	TRBD1	TGTGCCAGCAGCACCAGACAGGGGTACCAAGAGACCCAGTACTTC	CASSTRQGYQETQYF
-	TRBJ1-6	TRBV15	TRBD1	TGTGCCACCAGCAGGGAGGGTGGGACAGGGGGCAGACCCCTCCACTTT	CATSREGGTGGRPLHF
-	TRBJ1-2	TRBV5-6	TRBD1	TGTGCCAGCAGCCATCCGGGACAGGGGGGTGGCTACACCTTC	CASSHPGQGGGYTF
-	TRBJ2-5	TRBV29-1	TRBD2	TGCAGCGTTGAAGGGACTAGCGGGGGGGCAATTCAAGAGACCCAGTACTTC	CSVEGTSGGAIQETQYF
-	TRBJ1-3	TRBV9	TRBD1	TGTGCCAGCAGCGTAGAGGGGGCCTCTCTACTAGGAGGAAACACCATATATTTT	CASSVEGASLLGGNTIYF
-	TRBJ2-7	TRBV7-9	TRBD2	TGTGCCAGCAGCCCCCTGAGCGGGGGGGGCTCCTACGAGCAGTACTTC	CASSPLSGGGSYEQYF
-	TRBJ2-3	TRBV7-2	-	TGTGCCAGCAGCTCAGCAGATACGCAGTATTTT	CASSSADTQYF
-	TRBJ1-2	TRBV6-5	-	TGTGCCAGCAGCAGGGGTAGCGGCTACACCTTC	CASSRGSGYTF
-	TRBJ1-2	TRBV28	TRBD1	TGTGCCAGCAGTTCAGTGACAGGGAGGGTTATCAACTATGGCTACACCTTC	CASSSVTGRVINYGYTF
few	TRBJ2-2	TRBV11-3	TRBD2	TGTGCCAGCAGCGGCGGGGGTTTGAACACCGGGGAGCTGTTTTTT	CASSGGGLNTGELFF
-	TRBJ2-5	TRBV5-1	TRBD1	TGCGCCAGCAGCTCCGGGACAGGGGGCGCTCCCCAGTACTTC	CASSSGTGGAPQYF
-	TRBJ1-5	TRBV7-8	TRBD1	TGTGCCAGCAGCTTGGACAGGGATCAGCCCCAGCATTTT	CASSLDRDQPQHF